This T cell receptor beta chain was captured by sequencing in a study of T-cell reconstitution after alpha-beta-depleted transplantation in children. For TCRbeta, the library was prepared with unique molecular identifiers. One entry per CDR3 protein, called by TCRdb with MiXCR from the PCR reads. The sample consists of about a million distinct CDR3 sequences, about 26% of them appearing once. On this clonotype itself: Its antigen is not known.

This CDR3 comprises 16 residues. Trimming shortened V by 3 bases and J by 2 bases, and 16 bases separated the two germline ends. Germline V lookup: CDR1 ENHRY, CDR2 SYGVKD. Study-wide results and limits: Surviving recipient T cells and thymic progenitors produced the high day-60 TCRbeta diversity seen in some patients. Several hundred expanded graft clones reportedly were the source of alpha-beta T cells about two months after transplant. Hyperexpanded clones declined; after one year, newly produced T cells mostly supplied diversity.

The sequence was obtained from a boy in the first two years of life who had a stem cell transplant for SCID, so the T cells may come from the graft donor. The chain couples TRBV10-3 to TRBJ2-5; weak D call: TRBD2 (7 bases). Sequenced here: PBMCs, mostly from graft donor cells, sampled 360 days after TCRalphabeta/CD19-depleted stem cell transplant. The CDR3 DNA follows: TGTGCCATCAGTGAAAGTCGAGGGGGGGGACAAGAGACCCAGTACTTC. This sequence encodes CAISESRGGGQETQYF.